The 22 T cell receptor beta chains reported below all come from one sample, sequenced in a study of T cells after yellow fever vaccination. MiXCR, run by TCRdb on the 5' RACE reads, gives a single entry per CDR3 protein. Of over 65,000 distinct CDR3 sequences listed, about an eighth were seen once; the top ten hold around 23%. The input for sequencing was CD8+ T cells not binding an NS4B(214-222) dextramer, sorted from PBMCs, taken approximately 20 days after the first yellow fever vaccination. The receptor source for this set is a man aged 18 to 29 who received the YFV17D yellow fever vaccine.

This clonotype was counted only a few times. The V call is TRBV28, the J call TRBJ2-6, with D possibly called TRBD1 or TRBD2 (5 bases each). The germline V gene has CDR1 MDHEN and CDR2 SYDVKM. Trimming stripped 6 bases from V and 0 bases from J, with 12 bases between. This CDR3 is built from 16 residues. The CDR3 nucleotides read TGTGCCAGCAGCCCGGGACCCCGCTCTGGGGCCAACGTCCTGACTTTC. This sequence encodes CASSPGPRSGANVLTF. Variable domain in full (rest from reference TRBV28 and TRBJ2-6): DVKVTQSSRYLVKRTGEKVFLECVQDMDHENMFWYRQDPGLGLRLIYFSYDVKMKEKGDIPEGYSVSREKKERFSLILESASTNQTSMYLCASSPGPRSGANVLTFGAGSRLTVL.

This chain links TRBV5-5 with TRBJ2-2; 7 bases align to TRBD2. The germline V gene encodes CDR1 SGHKS and CDR2 YYEKEE (reference sequence). Trimming cost V 2 bases and J 7 bases; bases outside gene matches: 5. The CDR3 extends over 14 amino acids. The CDR3 bases are TGTGCCAGCAGCTTCTGGGGAGGGCACGGGGAGCTGTTTTTT. Amino acids: CASSFWGGHGELFF.

This chain uses TRBV18 with TRBJ2-5, with 10 bases aligning to TRBD2. With V trimmed by 2 bases and J by 2 bases, 2 bases remained unmatched. Germline V lookup: CDR1 KGHSH, CDR2 LQKENI. The CDR3 length is 15 residues. CDR3 loop: CASSPASGGQETQYF. The CDR3, as DNA: TGTGCCAGCTCACCAGCTAGCGGGGGACAAGAGACCCAGTACTTC. The variable domain in full, with the rest retrieved from reference TRBV18 and TRBJ2-5, is NAGVMQNPRHLVRRRGQEARLRCSPMKGHSHVYWYRQLPEEGLKFMVYLQKENIIDESGMPKERFSAEFPKEGPSILRIQQVVRGDSAAYFCASSPASGGQETQYFGPGTRLLVL.

In this sample, this clonotype turned up once. The J gene is TRBJ2-5, the V gene TRBV7-9, with 9 bases aligning to TRBD1. J gave up 5 bases and V 5 bases, and 6 bases lay outside the gene matches. The CDR3 extends over 14 amino acids. Germline CDR1 SEHNR, CDR2 FQNEAQ (reference sequence). The CDR3 sequence is CASSRDRAPETQYF. The DNA of the CDR3 is TGTGCCAGCAGCCGGGACAGGGCCCCGGAGACCCAGTACTTC.

Only a few counts were recorded for this clonotype. This rearrangement joins TRBV12-3 or TRBV12-4 to TRBJ2-4; no definite D call. This CDR3 has 16 amino acids. V was cut by 3 bases and J by 0 bases, with 12 bases left in between. CDR3 sequence reads: CASSFLAKLAKNIQYF. CDR3 nucleotide sequence: TGTGCCAGCAGTTTCTTGGCAAAGCTAGCCAAAAACATTCAGTACTTC.

The chain combines TRBV4-1 with TRBJ1-1; D ambiguous. With 4 bases removed from V and 5 bases from J, the gap between germline ends came to 17 bases. This CDR3 has 15 amino acids. CDR1 MGHRA and CDR2 YSYEKL come from the germline V gene. The CDR3 loop is CASSPSRRDDTEAFF. CDR3 coding DNA: TGCGCCAGCAGCCCGTCAAGACGGGATGATACTGAAGCTTTCTTT.

The rearrangement links TRBV7-9 to TRBJ2-2; D is possibly TRBD2 (6 bases). Germline V gene lookup returns CDR1 SEHNR and CDR2 FQNEAQ (reference sequence). Trimming removed 4 bases at V and 5 bases at J, with 20 bases between. The CDR3 consists of 17 residues. DNA of the CDR3: TGTGCCAGCAGCTCAGGGACGGTAGCGGCAAGGACCGGGGAGCTGTTTTTT. This encodes CASSSGTVAARTGELFF.

This clonotype was observed a few times. The V and J genes are TRBV7-9 and TRBJ1-2, with 9 bases matching TRBD1. The J segment lost 2 bases and the V segment lost 1 base, leaving 8 bases of the junction unmatched. The CDR3 runs to 17 residues. CDR1 SEHNR and CDR2 FQNEAQ come from the germline V gene (reference sequence). The CDR3 sequence: CASSLDTGGAGNYGYTF. DNA for the CDR3: TGTGCCAGCAGCTTAGATACAGGGGGCGCGGGGAACTATGGCTACACCTTC.

This clonotype was found a few times. The chain links TRBV6-5 to TRBJ2-1; D may be TRBD2 (6 bases). In germline, CDR1 is MNHEY, CDR2 SVGAGI. The CDR3 runs 15 residues. The V end was cut by 2 bases, the J end by 0 bases, with 8 bases between. For the CDR3, the DNA is TGTGCCAGCAGTTACCGGGAGAGCTCCTACAATGAGCAGTTCTTC. Its translation is CASSYRESSYNEQFF.

The chain joins TRBV7-8 to TRBJ2-3; D is undetermined. Trimming left V 5 bases short and J 1 base short, with 16 bases between. Looked up from germline, CDR1 is SGHVS and CDR2 is FQNEAQ. The CDR3 totals 16 residues. Written as DNA, the CDR3 is TGTGCCAGCAGCCAAAGCTACTCTCCCCGCACAGATACGCAGTATTTT. Translating it yields CASSQSYSPRTDTQYF.

In this sample, this clonotype turned up a few times. The chain employs TRBV4-1 and TRBJ2-5; the D gene is possibly TRBD2 (7 bases). In germline, CDR1 is MGHRA, CDR2 YSYEKL. This CDR3 spans 17 amino acids. With 3 bases removed from V and 0 bases from J, the gap between germline ends came to 17 bases. The CDR3 spells CASSQRGGSLNQETQYF. The CDR3 nucleotides read TGCGCCAGCAGCCAGAGGGGGGGGAGTCTAAACCAAGAGACCCAGTACTTC.

This clonotype has just a few counts. The chain combines TRBV6-5 with TRBJ2-2; D perhaps matches TRBD2 (5 bases). Per the germline V gene, CDR1 is MNHEY and CDR2 is SVGAGI. The CDR3 is made up of 14 amino acids. Trimming left V 4 bases short and J 1 base short, with 7 bases between. In DNA, the CDR3 is TGTGCCAGCAGTTCAGCGGTGAACACCGGGGAGCTGTTTTTT. It yields the protein CASSSAVNTGELFF.

The chain joins TRBV29-1 to TRBJ2-1; 9 bases are shared with TRBD1. Germline CDR1 SQVTM, CDR2 ANQGSEA. The CDR3 contains 12 residues. CDR3 in amino acids: CTGRDRDAEQFF. In nucleotides, the CDR3 is TGCACCGGCCGGGACAGGGACGCTGAGCAGTTCTTC.

This clonotype was seen only a few times. The chain recombines TRBV7-9 with TRBJ2-3, with 9 bases aligning to TRBD2. CDR1 and CDR2 (germline): SEHNR, FQNEAQ (reference sequence). The CDR3 loop spans 11 amino acids. Trimming took 2 bases from V and 14 from J; bases not matched to a gene: 2. CDR3 loop: CASSLPGLAYF. CDR3 sequence (DNA): TGTGCCAGCAGCTTACCGGGACTAGCGTATTTT.

Only a few counts were recorded for this clonotype. The J gene is TRBJ2-7, the V gene TRBV14; the D gene is possibly TRBD2 (5 bases). V lost 0 bases and J lost 0, with 12 bases in between. Germline CDR1 is SGHDN and CDR2 is FVKESK. This CDR3 region has 16 residues. CDR3 amino acids: CASSQDAAGSSYEQYV. The CDR3 DNA is TGTGCCAGCAGCCAAGATGCGGCGGGTAGCTCCTACGAGCAGTACGTC.

The chain couples TRBV5-5 to TRBJ2-7; 7 nucleotides agree with TRBD1. CDR3 length: 13 amino acids. The V segment lost 4 bases and the J segment 6 bases; nucleotides outside the gene matches: 7. From germline, CDR1 is SGHKS and CDR2 YYEKEE (reference sequence). Here the CDR3 reads CASSLTGVGEQYF. The CDR3 DNA is TGTGCCAGCAGCCTTACAGGGGTCGGCGAGCAGTACTTC.

The chain recombines TRBV20-1 with TRBJ1-2; 10 bases align to TRBD1. The CDR3 is 12 amino acids. CDR1 and CDR2 (germline): DFQATT, SNEGSKA (reference sequence). The V and J ends lost 8 bases and 8 bases, in that order; junction bases with no gene match: 8. This CDR3 is CSLQTGGYGYTF. The CDR3, as DNA: TGCAGTCTACAGACAGGGGGCTACGGCTACACCTTC.

The V and J genes are TRBV24-1 and TRBJ2-2; D gene unclear. V was trimmed by 3 bases and J by 6 bases, leaving 16 bases between them. Germline CDR1 KGHDR, CDR2 SFDVKD. The CDR3 extends over 16 amino acids. The CDR3 protein is CATSDEAGPFAGELFF. Written as DNA, the CDR3 is TGTGCCACCAGTGATGAGGCAGGCCCCTTTGCCGGGGAGCTGTTTTTT.

The V gene is TRBV12-3 or TRBV12-4, the J gene TRBJ2-1, with TRBD1 identical over 7 bases. With 2 bases clipped from V and 3 bases from J, the junction kept 4 bases outside the gene matches. This CDR3 has 15 residues. CDR3 sequence: CASSLRGLYYNEQFF. CDR3 DNA sequence: TGTGCCAGCAGTTTAAGGGGGCTCTACTACAATGAGCAGTTCTTC.

The V call is TRBV4-1, the J call TRBJ1-2; D is unclear. Trimming left V 1 base short and J 0 bases short, with 6 bases between. This CDR3 has 14 residues. The germline V gene encodes CDR1 MGHRA and CDR2 YSYEKL. The CDR3 coding sequence is TGCGCCAGCAGCCAAGTCGGGACTAACTATGGCTACACCTTC. This gives the protein CASSQVGTNYGYTF.

The V and J genes are TRBV5-1 and TRBJ2-3, with D tentatively TRBD1 or TRBD2 (5 bases each). Germline V gene data show CDR1 as SGHRS and CDR2 as YFSETQ. V was trimmed by 6 bases and J by 3 bases, leaving 11 bases between them. The CDR3 has 13 residues. CDR3 sequence (DNA): TGCGCCAGCAAGGGGAGAATGACAGATACGCAGTATTTT. This sequence encodes CASKGRMTDTQYF.

The rearrangement uses TRBV5-8 and TRBJ2-3; 13 bases are a match to TRBD2. The CDR3 is made up of 16 amino acids. The germline V gene has CDR1 SGHTS and CDR2 YDEGEE. Trimming took 3 bases from V and 4 from J; bases not matched to a gene: 5. The CDR3 DNA is TGTGCCAGCAGCTGGGGGACTAGCGGGGACCCAGATACGCAGTATTTT. It specifies CASSWGTSGDPDTQYF.